This entry lists 16 T cell receptor beta chains sequenced from one sample in a study of blood T cell repertoires in COVID-19. TCRdb's copy holds only in-frame clones and misses some; the assay was immunoSEQ multiplex PCR. Of tens of thousands of clones in the sample, 80% to 90% were seen once. Specimen: peripheral blood. These receptors originate from an elderly woman with acute or convalescent COVID-19.

V and J are TRBV27 and TRBJ1-4; 8 positions match TRBD1. Germline values: CDR1 MNHEY, CDR2 SMNVEV (reference sequence). CDR3 length: 14 residues. Trimming took 3 bases from V and 6 from J; bases not matched to a gene: 3. CDR3 in DNA: TGTGCCAGCAGTTTGCGGACAGGGCATGAAAAACTGTTTTTT. Translation: CASSLRTGHEKLFF.

The chain employs TRBV5-4 and TRBJ2-4, with 8 bases aligning to TRBD1. The J segment lost 8 bases and the V segment lost 3 bases, leaving 7 bases of the junction unmatched. The CDR3 consists of 14 residues. Germline-derived CDR1 and CDR2 are SGHNT and YYREEE (reference sequence). CDR3 nucleotide sequence: TGTGCCAGCAGCTCGGCAGGGGGCCGGGACATTCAGTACTTC. Translated, it gives CASSSAGGRDIQYF.

The V call is TRBV7-8, the J call TRBJ1-5; the D is unclear. Trimming removed 6 bases from V and 5 bases from J, with 14 bases in between. The CDR3 has 14 residues. Germline CDR1 reads SGHVS; CDR2 reads FQNEAQ. The CDR3 DNA reads TGTGCCAGCAGTCAAATCGGGAGGGATCAGCCCCAGCATTTT. Translated: CASSQIGRDQPQHF.

The chain couples TRBV6-6 to TRBJ2-7; 8 bases align to TRBD1. V trimming: 8 bases; J trimming: 2 bases; junction bases outside the gene matches: 2. This CDR3 has 12 amino acids. Germline-derived CDR1 and CDR2 are MNHNY and SVGAGI (reference sequence). DNA of the CDR3: TGTGCCAGCGGACAGGGAACCTACGAGCAGTACTTC. Encoded protein: CASGQGTYEQYF.

This sequence joins TRBV5-6 and TRBJ2-5; 9 nucleotides agree with TRBD2. This CDR3 region has 15 residues. Per germline, CDR1 SGHDT and CDR2 YYEEEE. Losses at the gene ends were 4 bases for V and 5 bases for J; bases not matched to a gene: 9. The CDR3 reads CASSGGLADWETQYF. The CDR3 bases are TGTGCCAGCAGCGGGGGACTAGCTGACTGGGAGACCCAGTACTTC.

The chain employs TRBV29-1 and TRBJ1-6; 10 bases line up with TRBD1. Unmatched junction bases numbered 11, after V lost 5 bases and J lost 7 bases. This CDR3 has 16 residues. CDR1 is SQVTM, CDR2 ANQGSEA, per germline. The CDR3: CSVLLWDRGENSPLHF. The CDR3 nucleotides are TGCAGCGTTTTATTATGGGACAGGGGAGAGAATTCACCCCTCCACTTT. Combining the CDR3 with reference TRBV29-1 and TRBJ1-6 gives the whole variable domain SAVISQKPSRDICQRGTSLTIQCQVDSQVTMMFWYRQQPGQSLTLIATANQGSEATYESGFVIDKFPISRPNLTFSTLTVSNMSPEDSSIYLCSVLLWDRGENSPLHFGNGTRLTVT.

This clone was seen just once. The chain links TRBV28 to TRBJ2-1; no clear D. Germline-derived CDR1 and CDR2 are MDHEN and SYDVKM. The CDR3 is made up of 13 amino acids. V lost 6 bases and J 8 bases, leaving 14 bases between the germline ends. The CDR3 region has the DNA TGTGCCAGCAGCGCTTTTAGAGGATATGAGCAGTTCTTC. Translation: CASSAFRGYEQFF. Variable domain in full (rest from reference TRBV28 and TRBJ2-1): DVKVTQSSRYLVKRTGEKVFLECVQDMDHENMFWYRQDPGLGLRLIYFSYDVKMKEKGDIPEGYSVSREKKERFSLILESASTNQTSMYLCASSAFRGYEQFFGPGTRLTVL.

The CDR3 protein is CATSRDIQGANPEAFF. The CDR3 DNA reads TGTGCCACCAGCAGAGATATCCAGGGGGCGAATCCTGAAGCTTTCTTT. The V call is TRBV15, the J call TRBJ1-1; 8 nucleotides align to TRBD1. V dropped 0 bases and J dropped 6; count of bases not matched to a gene: 9. From germline, CDR1 is LNHNV and CDR2 YYDKDF (reference sequence). This CDR3 has 16 residues.

This clone appeared a few times. The chain joins TRBV4-1 to TRBJ2-3, with a weak D call TRBD1 (6 bases). Looked up from germline, CDR1 is MGHRA and CDR2 is YSYEKL. Trimming removed 0 bases at V and 0 bases at J, with 13 bases between. The CDR3 sequence is 17 residues long. CDR3 bases: TGCGCCAGCAGCCAAGATCCGACAGGCTCTAGCACAGATACGCAGTATTTT. The encoded protein is CASSQDPTGSSTDTQYF.

This chain links TRBV21-1 with TRBJ2-1; the table's D call TRBD1 went unverified against the DNA. TRBV21-1 is labeled a pseudogene. The CDR3 has 15 residues. In DNA, the CDR3 is TGTGCCAGCAGGCCCCTGGTGGGGCTGGCAAATGAGCAGTTCTTC. This gives the protein CASRPLVGLANEQFF.

This clone was observed once. The chain couples TRBV30 to TRBJ1-6; D is uncertain. The CDR3 is 16 amino acids. Per germline, CDR1 GTSNPN and CDR2 SVGIG (reference sequence). Between the trimmed V and J ends, which lost 7 bases and 7 bases, there was a span of 23 bases. The CDR3 coding sequence is TGTGCCTCCAAAGGAGGCCCCGGGCGGACCAATTCACCCCTCCACTTT. Translating gives CASKGGPGRTNSPLHF.

The chain is built from TRBV14 and TRBJ2-1; D possibly corresponds to TRBD1 (6 bases). V was shortened by 1 base and J by 0 bases, with 16 bases between the two germline ends. CDR3 length: 18 residues. CDR1 SGHDN and CDR2 FVKESK come from the germline V gene. Here the CDR3 DNA reads TGTGCCAGCAGCCAAGTGGGGGACATCTTACGCTCCTACAATGAGCAGTTCTTC. It encodes CASSQVGDILRSYNEQFF.

The chain has TRBV18 and TRBJ2-7, with D tentatively TRBD1 (5 bases). The CDR3 runs 18 residues. Germline values: CDR1 KGHSH, CDR2 LQKENI. V lost 1 base to trimming and J lost 6 bases, with 25 bases between them. The CDR3 DNA sequence: TGTGCCAGCTCACCACTTAGGACACCGAGGCTAATTGGCGCCGAGCAGTACTTC. Its translation is CASSPLRTPRLIGAEQYF. The whole variable domain, filled in from reference TRBV18 and TRBJ2-7, reads NAGVMQNPRHLVRRRGQEARLRCSPMKGHSHVYWYRQLPEEGLKFMVYLQKENIIDESGMPKERFSAEFPKEGPSILRIQQVVRGDSAAYFCASSPLRTPRLIGAEQYFGPGTRLTVT.

The chain is built from TRBV20-1 and TRBJ1-4; tentatively, D is TRBD1 (6 bases). Germline CDR1 DFQATT, CDR2 SNEGSKA (reference sequence). There are 11 residues in the CDR3. V shed 5 bases and J shed 9 bases, with 10 bases lying between them. The CDR3 nucleotides are TGCAGTGCTGGGGGGGGCAAAAAACTGTTTTTT. Translating it yields CSAGGGKKLFF.

V usage is TRBV9 and J usage is TRBJ1-1; D gene unclear. CDR3 length: 14 amino acids. Germline V gene lookup returns CDR1 SGDLS and CDR2 YYNGEE. Deletions cut 3 bases from V and 4 bases from J, with 13 bases between. CDR3 bases: TGTGCCAGCAGCGCCCACCAAGCGGCCACTGAAGCTTTCTTT. Encoded protein: CASSAHQAATEAFF.

In this sample, this clone turned up once. The rearrangement uses TRBV18 and TRBJ2-3; 9 bases fit TRBD2. Germline CDR1 KGHSH, CDR2 LQKENI. CDR3 length equals 15 residues. V lost 2 bases to trimming and J lost 5 bases; unmatched junction nucleotides: 5. CDR3 nucleotide sequence: TGTGCCAGCTCACCAGCGGGGGGGCCAAGAGATACGCAGTATTTT. Translated: CASSPAGGPRDTQYF.